Described below is a single T cell receptor beta chain sequence and its context. Its antigen is not identified. The sample comes from a study of cytomegalovirus exposure and HLA in healthy donors. Study at large: Early released data comprised 75 million to 100 million unique TCRs from HLA-typed donors.

The PCR was carried out with 60 Vbeta primers and 13 Jbeta primers. TCRdb's copy holds only in-frame clones and misses some; the assay was immunoSEQ multiplex PCR. The sample shows 150,000 to 200,000 clones, about three quarters of them seen only once. Study-wide results and limits: A later analysis linked a missense variant in DCLRE1C to the trimming of TCR beta V and J genes. Later, an analysis showed that TCR beta chains associated with HLA were more clonally expanded than others that were equally common.

Trimming took 2 bases from V and 5 from J, leaving 7 bases between them. This CDR3 comprises 12 residues. Germline V gene data show CDR1 as MDHEN and CDR2 as SYDVKM. The gene calls are TRBV28 and TRBJ2-7; possibly TRBD1 for D (5 bases). The sequenced sample consisted of PBMCs. This clonotype was obtained from a female donor in good health and CMV-seronegative. Here the CDR3 reads CASSLLRDEQYF. In nucleotides, the CDR3 is TGTGCCAGCAGTTTACTCAGGGACGAGCAGTACTTC.